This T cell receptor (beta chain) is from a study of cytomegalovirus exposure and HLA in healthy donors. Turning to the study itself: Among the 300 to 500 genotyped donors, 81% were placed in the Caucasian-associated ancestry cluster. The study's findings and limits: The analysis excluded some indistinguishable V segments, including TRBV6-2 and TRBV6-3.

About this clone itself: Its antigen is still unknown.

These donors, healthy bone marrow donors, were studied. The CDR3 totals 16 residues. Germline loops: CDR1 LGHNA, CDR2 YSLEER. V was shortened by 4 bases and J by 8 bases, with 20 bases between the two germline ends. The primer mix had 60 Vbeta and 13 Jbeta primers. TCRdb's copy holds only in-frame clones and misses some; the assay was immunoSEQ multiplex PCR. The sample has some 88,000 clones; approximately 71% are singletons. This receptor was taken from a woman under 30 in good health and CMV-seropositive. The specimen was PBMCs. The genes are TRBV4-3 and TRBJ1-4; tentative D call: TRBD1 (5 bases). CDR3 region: CASSPRSRVGNEKLFF. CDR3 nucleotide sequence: TGCGCCAGCAGCCCGCGGTCCAGGGTGGGTAACGAAAAACTGTTTTTT.